This T cell receptor beta chain was identified in a study of T cells in women clearing cervical HPV infection. Concerning this clone itself: The observed sequence ends 3 residues before the CDR3 terminus, with the missing tail filled in from the germline J gene.

The CDR3 has 13 amino acids. Trimming stripped 2 bases from V and 2 bases from J, with 5 bases between. From germline, CDR1 is SGHDN and CDR2 FVKESK. Repertoires were generated with immunoSEQ multiplex PCR, while TCRdb's copy carries only in-frame clones and drops some. The listing contains roughly 12,000 clones. Sequencing was done on a sample of blood buffy coat. The TCR comes from a woman between 18 and 75 years old with a cervical HPV16 infection that either progressed to CIN3+ or cleared (not recorded which). V is TRBV14 and J is TRBJ2-3; D gene unclear. CDR3 sequence: CASSQRLTDTQYF. The DNA read from the CDR3 is TGTGCCAGCAGCCAACGACTCACAGATACG.